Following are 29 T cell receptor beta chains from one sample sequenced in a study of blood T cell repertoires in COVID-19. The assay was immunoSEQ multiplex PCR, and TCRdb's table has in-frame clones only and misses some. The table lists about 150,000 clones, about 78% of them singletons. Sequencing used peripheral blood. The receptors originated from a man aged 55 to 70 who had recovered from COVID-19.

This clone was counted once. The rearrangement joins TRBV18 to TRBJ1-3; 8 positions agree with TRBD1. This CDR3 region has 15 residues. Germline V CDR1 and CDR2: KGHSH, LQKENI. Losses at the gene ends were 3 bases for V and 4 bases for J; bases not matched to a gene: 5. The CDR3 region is CASSPTGQGGNTIYF. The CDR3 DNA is TGTGCCAGCTCACCTACCGGACAGGGAGGAAACACCATATATTTT.

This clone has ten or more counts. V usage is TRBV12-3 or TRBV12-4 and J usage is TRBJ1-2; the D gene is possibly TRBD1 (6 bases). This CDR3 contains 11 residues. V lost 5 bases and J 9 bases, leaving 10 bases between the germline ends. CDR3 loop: CASSPGTSYTF. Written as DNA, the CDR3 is TGTGCCAGCAGTCCCGGGACAAGCTACACCTTC.

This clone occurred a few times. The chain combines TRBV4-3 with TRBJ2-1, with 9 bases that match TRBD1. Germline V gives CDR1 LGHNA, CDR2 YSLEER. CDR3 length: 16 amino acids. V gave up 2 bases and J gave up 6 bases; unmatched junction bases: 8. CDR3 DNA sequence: TGCGCCAGCAGCCAACAACCGGGACAGGGTGGCAATGAGCAGTTCTTC. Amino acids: CASSQQPGQGGNEQFF.

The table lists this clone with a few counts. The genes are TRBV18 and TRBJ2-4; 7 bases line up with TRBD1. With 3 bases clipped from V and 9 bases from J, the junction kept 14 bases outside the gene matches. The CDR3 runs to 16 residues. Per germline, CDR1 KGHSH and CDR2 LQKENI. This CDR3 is CASSPGEGGQVAIQYF. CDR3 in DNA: TGTGCCAGCTCACCGGGAGAAGGAGGACAGGTCGCCATTCAGTACTTC.

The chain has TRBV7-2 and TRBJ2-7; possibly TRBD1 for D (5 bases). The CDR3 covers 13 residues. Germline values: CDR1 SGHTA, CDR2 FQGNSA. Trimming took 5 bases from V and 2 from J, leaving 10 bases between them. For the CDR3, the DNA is TGTGCCAGCAGCATTTCAGGGACCTACGAGCAGTACTTC. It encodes CASSISGTYEQYF.

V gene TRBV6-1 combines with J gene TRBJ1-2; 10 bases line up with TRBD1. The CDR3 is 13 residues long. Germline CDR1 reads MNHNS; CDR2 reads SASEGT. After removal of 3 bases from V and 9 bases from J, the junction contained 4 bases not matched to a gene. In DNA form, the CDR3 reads TGTGCCAGCAGTGACCGGGACAGGGGAAGCTACACCTTC. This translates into CASSDRDRGSYTF.

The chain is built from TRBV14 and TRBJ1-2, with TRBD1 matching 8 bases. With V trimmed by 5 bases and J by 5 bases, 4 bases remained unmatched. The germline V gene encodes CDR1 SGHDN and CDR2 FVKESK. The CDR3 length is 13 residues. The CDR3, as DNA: TGTGCCAGCAGCGGGACAGGTGCTTATGGCTACACCTTC. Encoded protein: CASSGTGAYGYTF.

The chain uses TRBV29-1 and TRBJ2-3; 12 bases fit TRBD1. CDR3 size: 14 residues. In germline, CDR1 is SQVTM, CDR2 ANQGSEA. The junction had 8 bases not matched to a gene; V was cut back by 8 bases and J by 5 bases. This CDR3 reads CSLRGTGGEDTQYF. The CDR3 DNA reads TGCAGCCTTCGAGGGACAGGGGGCGAAGATACGCAGTATTTT.

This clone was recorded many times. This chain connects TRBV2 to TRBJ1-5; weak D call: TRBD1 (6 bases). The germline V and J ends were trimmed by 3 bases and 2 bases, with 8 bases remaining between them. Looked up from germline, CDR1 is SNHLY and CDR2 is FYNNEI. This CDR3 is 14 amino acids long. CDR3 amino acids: CASSDGQRNQPQHF. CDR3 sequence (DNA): TGTGCCAGCAGTGACGGACAGCGCAATCAGCCCCAGCATTTT.

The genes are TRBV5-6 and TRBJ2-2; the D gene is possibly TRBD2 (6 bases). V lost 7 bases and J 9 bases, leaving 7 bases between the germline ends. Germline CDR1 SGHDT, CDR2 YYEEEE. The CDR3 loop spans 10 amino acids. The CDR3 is CASGRWELFF. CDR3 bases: TGTGCCAGCGGGAGGTGGGAGCTGTTTTTT.

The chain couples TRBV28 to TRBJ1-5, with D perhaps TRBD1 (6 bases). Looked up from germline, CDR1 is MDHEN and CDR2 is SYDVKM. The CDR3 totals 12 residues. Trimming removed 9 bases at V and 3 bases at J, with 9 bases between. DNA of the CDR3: TGTGCCAGTAGACAGGCCAATCAGCCCCAGCATTTT. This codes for CASRQANQPQHF.

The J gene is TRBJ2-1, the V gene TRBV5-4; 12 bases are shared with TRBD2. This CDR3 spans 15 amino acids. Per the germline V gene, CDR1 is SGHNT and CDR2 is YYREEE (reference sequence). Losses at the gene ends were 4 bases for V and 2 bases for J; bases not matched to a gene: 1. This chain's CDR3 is CASSPSGGAYNEQFF. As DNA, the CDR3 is TGTGCCAGCAGCCCTAGCGGGGGGGCCTACAATGAGCAGTTCTTC.

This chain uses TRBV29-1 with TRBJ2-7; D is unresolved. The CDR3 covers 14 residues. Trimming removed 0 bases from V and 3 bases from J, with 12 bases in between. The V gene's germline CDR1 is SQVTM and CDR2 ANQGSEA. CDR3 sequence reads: CSVEDDKRDYEQYF. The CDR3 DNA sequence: TGCAGCGTTGAAGATGATAAGAGAGACTACGAGCAGTACTTC.

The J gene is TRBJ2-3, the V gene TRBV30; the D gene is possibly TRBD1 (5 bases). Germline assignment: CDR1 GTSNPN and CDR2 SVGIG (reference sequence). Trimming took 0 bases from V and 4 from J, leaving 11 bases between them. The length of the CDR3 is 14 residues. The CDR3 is CAWSVNQGSDTQYF. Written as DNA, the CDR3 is TGTGCCTGGAGTGTAAACCAGGGTTCAGATACGCAGTATTTT.

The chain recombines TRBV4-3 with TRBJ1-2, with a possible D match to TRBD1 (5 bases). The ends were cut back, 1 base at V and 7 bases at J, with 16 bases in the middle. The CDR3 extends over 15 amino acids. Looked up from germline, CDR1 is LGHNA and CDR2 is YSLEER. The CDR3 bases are TGCGCCAGCAGCCAAGCGGCGCGGGACGGCGGTGGCTACACCTTC. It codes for CASSQAARDGGGYTF.

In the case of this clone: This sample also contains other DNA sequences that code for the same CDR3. The CDR3 region has the DNA TGTGCCAGCAGCCTGACAGAAAACACTGAAGCTTTCTTT. Translated: CASSLTENTEAFF. This chain joins TRBV7-2 and TRBJ1-1; perhaps TRBD1 as D (5 bases). Looked up from germline, CDR1 is SGHTA and CDR2 is FQGNSA. V lost 5 bases, J lost 2 bases, and 9 bases lay in between. This CDR3 region has 13 residues.

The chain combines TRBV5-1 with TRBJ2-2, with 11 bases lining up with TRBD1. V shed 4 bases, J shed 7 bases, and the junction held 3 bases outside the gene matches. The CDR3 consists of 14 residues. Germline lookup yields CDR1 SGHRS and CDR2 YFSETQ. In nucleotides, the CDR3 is TGCGCCAGCAGCAGGGACAGGGGGGTCGGGGAGCTGTTTTTT. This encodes CASSRDRGVGELFF.

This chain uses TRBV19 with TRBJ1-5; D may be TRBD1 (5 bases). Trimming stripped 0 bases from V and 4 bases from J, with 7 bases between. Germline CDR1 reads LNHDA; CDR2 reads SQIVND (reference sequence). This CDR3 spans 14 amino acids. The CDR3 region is CASSIDAGNQPQHF. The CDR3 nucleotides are TGTGCCAGTAGTATAGATGCAGGGAATCAGCCCCAGCATTTT.

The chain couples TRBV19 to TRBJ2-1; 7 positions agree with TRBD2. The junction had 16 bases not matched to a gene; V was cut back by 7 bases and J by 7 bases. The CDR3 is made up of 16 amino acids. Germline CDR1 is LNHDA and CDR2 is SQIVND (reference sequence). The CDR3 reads CASTPQGGALINEQFF. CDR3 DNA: TGTGCCAGTACCCCCCAGGGAGGGGCTCTTATAAATGAGCAGTTCTTC. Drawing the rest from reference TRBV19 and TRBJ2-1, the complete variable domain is DGGITQSPKYLFRKEGQNVTLSCEQNLNHDAMYWYRQDPGQGLRLIYYSQIVNDFQKGDIAEGYSVSREKKESFPLTVTSAQKNPTAFYLCASTPQGGALINEQFFGPGTRLTVL.

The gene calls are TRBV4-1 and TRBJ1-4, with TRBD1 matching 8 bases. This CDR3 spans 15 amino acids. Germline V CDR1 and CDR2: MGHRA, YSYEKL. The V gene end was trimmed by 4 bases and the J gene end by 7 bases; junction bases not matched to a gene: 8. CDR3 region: CASSPSGGMGEKLFF. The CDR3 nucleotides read TGCGCCAGCAGCCCCTCAGGGGGCATGGGTGAAAAACTGTTTTTT.

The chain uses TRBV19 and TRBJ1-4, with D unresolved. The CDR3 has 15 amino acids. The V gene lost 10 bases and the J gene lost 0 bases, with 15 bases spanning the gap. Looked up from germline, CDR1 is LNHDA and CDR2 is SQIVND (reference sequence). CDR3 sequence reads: CATTSPGATNEKLFF. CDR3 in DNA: TGTGCCACTACATCACCCGGGGCAACTAATGAAAAACTGTTTTTT.

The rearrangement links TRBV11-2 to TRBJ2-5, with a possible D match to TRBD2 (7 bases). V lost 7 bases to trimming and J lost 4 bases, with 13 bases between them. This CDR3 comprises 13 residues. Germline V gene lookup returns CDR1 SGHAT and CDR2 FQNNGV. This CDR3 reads CASTQGGGETQYF. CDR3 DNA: TGTGCCAGCACCCAGGGAGGGGGAGAGACCCAGTACTTC.

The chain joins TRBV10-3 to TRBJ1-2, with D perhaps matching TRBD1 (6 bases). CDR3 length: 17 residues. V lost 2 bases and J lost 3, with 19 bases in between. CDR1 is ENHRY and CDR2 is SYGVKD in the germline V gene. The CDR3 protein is CAISENKQGSAHYGYTF. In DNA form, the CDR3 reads TGTGCCATCAGTGAGAATAAACAGGGAAGTGCGCACTATGGCTACACCTTC.

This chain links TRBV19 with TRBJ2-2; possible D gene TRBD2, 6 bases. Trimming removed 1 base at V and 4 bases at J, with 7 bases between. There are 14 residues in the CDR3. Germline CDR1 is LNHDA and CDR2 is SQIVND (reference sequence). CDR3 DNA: TGTGCCAGTAGTATAGTGGAGGGCACCGGGGAGCTGTTTTTT. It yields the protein CASSIVEGTGELFF.

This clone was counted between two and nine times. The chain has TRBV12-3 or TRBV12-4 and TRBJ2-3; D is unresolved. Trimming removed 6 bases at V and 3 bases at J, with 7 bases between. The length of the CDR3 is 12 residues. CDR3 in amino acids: CASSPQTDTQYF. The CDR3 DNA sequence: TGTGCCAGCAGCCCCCAGACAGATACGCAGTATTTT.

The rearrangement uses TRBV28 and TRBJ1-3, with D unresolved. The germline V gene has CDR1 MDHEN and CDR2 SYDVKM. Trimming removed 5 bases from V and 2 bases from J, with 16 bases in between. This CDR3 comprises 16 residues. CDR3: CASSPAGMRTGNTIYF. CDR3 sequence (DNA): TGTGCCAGCAGTCCCGCGGGGATGAGAACTGGAAACACCATATATTTT. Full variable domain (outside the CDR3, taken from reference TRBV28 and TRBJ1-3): DVKVTQSSRYLVKRTGEKVFLECVQDMDHENMFWYRQDPGLGLRLIYFSYDVKMKEKGDIPEGYSVSREKKERFSLILESASTNQTSMYLCASSPAGMRTGNTIYFGEGSWLTVV.

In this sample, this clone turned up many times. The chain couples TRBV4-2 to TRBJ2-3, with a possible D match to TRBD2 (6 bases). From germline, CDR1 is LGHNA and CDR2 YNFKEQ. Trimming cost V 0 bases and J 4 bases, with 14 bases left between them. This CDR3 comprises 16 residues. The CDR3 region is CASSQDDPSGSDTQYF. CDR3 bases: TGTGCCAGCAGCCAAGATGACCCAAGCGGGTCAGATACGCAGTATTTT.

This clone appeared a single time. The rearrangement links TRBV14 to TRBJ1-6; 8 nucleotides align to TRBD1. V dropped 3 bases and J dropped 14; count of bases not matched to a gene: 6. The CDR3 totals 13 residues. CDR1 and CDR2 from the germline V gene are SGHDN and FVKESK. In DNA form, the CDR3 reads TGTGCCAGCAGCCAGGGGACAGGCCAAACCCTCCACTTT. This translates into CASSQGTGQTLHF.

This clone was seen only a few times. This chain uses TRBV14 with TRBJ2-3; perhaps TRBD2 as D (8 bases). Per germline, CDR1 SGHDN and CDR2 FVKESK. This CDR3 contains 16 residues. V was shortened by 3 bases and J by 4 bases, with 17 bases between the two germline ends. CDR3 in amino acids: CASSHRGVAGSDTQYF. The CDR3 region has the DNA TGTGCCAGCAGCCACAGGGGGGTAGCGGGGTCAGATACGCAGTATTTT.